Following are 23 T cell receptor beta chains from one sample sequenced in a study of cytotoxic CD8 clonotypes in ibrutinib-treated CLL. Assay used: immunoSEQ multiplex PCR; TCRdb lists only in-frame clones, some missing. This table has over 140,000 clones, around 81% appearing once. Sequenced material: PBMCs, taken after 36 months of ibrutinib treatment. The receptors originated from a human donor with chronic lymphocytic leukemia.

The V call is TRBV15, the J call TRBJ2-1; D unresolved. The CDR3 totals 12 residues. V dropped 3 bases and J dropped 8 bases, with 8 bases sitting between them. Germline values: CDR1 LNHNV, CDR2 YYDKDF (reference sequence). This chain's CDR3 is CATSRISYEQFF. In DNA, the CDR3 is TGTGCCACCAGCAGGATTAGTTATGAGCAGTTCTTC.

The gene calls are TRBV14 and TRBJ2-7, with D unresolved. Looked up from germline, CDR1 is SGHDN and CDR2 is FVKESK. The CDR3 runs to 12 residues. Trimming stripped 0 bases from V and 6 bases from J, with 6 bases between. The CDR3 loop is CASSQELFEQYF. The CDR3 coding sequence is TGTGCCAGCAGCCAAGAATTGTTCGAGCAGTACTTC.

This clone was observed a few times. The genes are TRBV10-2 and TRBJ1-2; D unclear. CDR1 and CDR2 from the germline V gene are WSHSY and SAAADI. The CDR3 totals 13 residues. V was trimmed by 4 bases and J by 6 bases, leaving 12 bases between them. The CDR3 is CASSVYLSHGYTF. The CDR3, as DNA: TGCGCCAGCAGTGTCTACCTAAGCCATGGCTACACCTTC.

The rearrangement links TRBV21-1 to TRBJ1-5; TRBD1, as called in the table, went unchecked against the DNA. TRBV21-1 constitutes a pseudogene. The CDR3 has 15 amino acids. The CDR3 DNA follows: TGTGCCAGCAACCGCAGGGGCGCGAGCAATCAGCCCCAGCATTTT. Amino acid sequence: CASNRRGASNQPQHF.

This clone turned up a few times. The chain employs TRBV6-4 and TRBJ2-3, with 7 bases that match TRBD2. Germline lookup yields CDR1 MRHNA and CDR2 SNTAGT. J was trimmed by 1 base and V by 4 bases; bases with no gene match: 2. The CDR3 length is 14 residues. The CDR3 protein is CASSAGGGTDTQYF. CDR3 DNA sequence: TGTGCCAGCAGTGCTGGGGGGGGCACAGATACGCAGTATTTT.

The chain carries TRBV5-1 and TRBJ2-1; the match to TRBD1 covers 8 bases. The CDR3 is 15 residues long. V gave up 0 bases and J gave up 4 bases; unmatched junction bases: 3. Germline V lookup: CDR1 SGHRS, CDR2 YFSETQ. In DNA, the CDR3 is TGCGCCAGCAGCTTGGAGGACAGGGATTACAATGAGCAGTTCTTC. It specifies CASSLEDRDYNEQFF.

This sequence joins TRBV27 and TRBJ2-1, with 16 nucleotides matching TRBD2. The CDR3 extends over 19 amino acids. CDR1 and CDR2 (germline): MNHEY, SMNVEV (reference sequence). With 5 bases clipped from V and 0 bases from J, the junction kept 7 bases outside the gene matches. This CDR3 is CASSPAGLAGGRSYNEQFF. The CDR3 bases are TGTGCCAGCAGTCCAGCGGGACTAGCGGGAGGGCGCTCCTACAATGAGCAGTTCTTC.

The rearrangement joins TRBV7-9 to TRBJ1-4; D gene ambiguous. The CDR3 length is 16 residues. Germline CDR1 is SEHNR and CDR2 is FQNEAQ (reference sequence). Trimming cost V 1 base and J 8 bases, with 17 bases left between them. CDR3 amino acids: CASSLGEAQTKEKLFF. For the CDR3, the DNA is TGTGCCAGCAGCTTAGGGGAAGCACAGACGAAAGAAAAACTGTTTTTT.

CDR3 amino acids: CASRRTTGGNTIYF. The CDR3, as DNA: TGTGCCAGCAGGCGAACGACAGGTGGAAACACCATATATTTT. This chain uses TRBV27 with TRBJ1-3; a weak D match, TRBD1 (6 bases). The V end lost 6 bases, the J end lost 3 bases, and 12 bases lay between the germline ends. This CDR3 contains 14 residues. Germline V gene sequence: CDR1 MNHEY, CDR2 SMNVEV (reference sequence).

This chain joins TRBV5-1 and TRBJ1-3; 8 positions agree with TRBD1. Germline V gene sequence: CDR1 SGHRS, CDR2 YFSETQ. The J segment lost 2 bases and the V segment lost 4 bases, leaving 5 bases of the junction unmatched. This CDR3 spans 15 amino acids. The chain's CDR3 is CASSMGQATGNTIYF. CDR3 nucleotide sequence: TGCGCCAGCAGCATGGGACAGGCTACTGGAAACACCATATATTTT.

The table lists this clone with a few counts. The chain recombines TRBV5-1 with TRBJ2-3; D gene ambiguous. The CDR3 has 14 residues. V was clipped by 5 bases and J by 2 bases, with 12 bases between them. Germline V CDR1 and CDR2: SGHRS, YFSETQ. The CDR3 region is CASSSYYLTDTQYF. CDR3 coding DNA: TGCGCCAGCAGTTCTTACTACCTCACAGATACGCAGTATTTT.

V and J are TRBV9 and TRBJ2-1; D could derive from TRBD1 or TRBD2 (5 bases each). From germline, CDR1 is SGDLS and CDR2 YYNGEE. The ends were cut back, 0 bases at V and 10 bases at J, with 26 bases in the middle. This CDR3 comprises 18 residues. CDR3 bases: TGTGCCAGCAGCGTAGGCCCCCGAACAGGTGGAGGATACAGGGAGCAGTTCTTC. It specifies CASSVGPRTGGGYREQFF.

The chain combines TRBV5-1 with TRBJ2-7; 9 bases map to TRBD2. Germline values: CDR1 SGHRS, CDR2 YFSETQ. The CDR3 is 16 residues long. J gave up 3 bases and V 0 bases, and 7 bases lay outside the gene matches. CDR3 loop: CASSLGSVAGVYEQYF. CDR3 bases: TGCGCCAGCAGCTTGGGATCGGTAGCGGGAGTCTACGAGCAGTACTTC.

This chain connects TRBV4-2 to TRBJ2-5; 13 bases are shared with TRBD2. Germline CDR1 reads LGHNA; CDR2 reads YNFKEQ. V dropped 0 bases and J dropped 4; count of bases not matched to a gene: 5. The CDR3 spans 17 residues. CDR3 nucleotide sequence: TGTGCCAGCAGCCAAGATGGGGGGACTAGCGGGGTAGAGACCCAGTACTTC. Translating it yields CASSQDGGTSGVETQYF.

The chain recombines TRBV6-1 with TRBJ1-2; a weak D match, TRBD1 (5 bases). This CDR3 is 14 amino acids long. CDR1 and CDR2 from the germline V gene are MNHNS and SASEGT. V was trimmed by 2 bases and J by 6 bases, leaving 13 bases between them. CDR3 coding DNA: TGTGCCAGCAGTGAATCTGGTAGGGACGATGGCTACACCTTC. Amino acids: CASSESGRDDGYTF.

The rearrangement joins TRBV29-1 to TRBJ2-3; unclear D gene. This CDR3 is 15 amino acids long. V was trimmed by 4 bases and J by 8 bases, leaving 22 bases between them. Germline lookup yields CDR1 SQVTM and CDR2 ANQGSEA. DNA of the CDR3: TGCAGCGTTGGGGAACATTCGAAGATTGATGGTACGCAGTATTTT. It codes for CSVGEHSKIDGTQYF.

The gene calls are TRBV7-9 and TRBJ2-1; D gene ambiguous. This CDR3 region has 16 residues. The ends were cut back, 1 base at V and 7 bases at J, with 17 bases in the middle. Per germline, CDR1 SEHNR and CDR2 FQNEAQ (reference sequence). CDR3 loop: CASSLGRWHTRNEQFF. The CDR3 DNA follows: TGTGCCAGCAGCTTAGGACGTTGGCACACAAGAAATGAGCAGTTCTTC.

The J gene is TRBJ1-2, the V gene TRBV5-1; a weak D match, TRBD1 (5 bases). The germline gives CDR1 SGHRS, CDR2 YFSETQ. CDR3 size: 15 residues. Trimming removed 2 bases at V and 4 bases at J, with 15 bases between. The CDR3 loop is CASSLGKGWTYGYTF. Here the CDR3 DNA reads TGCGCCAGCAGCTTAGGAAAGGGGTGGACCTATGGCTACACCTTC.

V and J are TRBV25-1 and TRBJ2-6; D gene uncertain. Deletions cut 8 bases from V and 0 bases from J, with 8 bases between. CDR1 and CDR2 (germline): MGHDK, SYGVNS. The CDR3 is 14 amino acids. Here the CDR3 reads CASRPSSGANVLTF. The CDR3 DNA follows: TGTGCCAGCCGTCCTAGCTCTGGGGCCAACGTCCTGACTTTC.

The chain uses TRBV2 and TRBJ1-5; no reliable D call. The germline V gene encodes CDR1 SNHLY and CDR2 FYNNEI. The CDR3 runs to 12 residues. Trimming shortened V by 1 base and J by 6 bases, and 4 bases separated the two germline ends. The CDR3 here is CASSEGGQPQHF. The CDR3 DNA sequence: TGTGCCAGCAGTGAAGGGGGTCAGCCCCAGCATTTT.

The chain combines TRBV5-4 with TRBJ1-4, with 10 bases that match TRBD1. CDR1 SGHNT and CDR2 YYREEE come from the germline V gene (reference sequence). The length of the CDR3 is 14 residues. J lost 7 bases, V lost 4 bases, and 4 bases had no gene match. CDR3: CASSRDRGREKLFF. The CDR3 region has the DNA TGTGCCAGCAGCAGGGACAGGGGTCGTGAAAAACTGTTTTTT.

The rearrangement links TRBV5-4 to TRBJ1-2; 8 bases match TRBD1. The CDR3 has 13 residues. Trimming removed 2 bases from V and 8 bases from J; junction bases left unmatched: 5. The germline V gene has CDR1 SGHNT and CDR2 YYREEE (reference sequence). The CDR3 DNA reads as TGTGCCAGCAGCTTTCAGACAGGGGAAGGCTACACCTTC. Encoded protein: CASSFQTGEGYTF.

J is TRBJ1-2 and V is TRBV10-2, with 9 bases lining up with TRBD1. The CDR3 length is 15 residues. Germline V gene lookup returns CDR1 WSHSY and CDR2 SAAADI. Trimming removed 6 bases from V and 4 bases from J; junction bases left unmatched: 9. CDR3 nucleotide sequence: TGCGCCAGCAGGATTGGGACAGGGAGTGTCTATGGCTACACCTTC. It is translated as CASRIGTGSVYGYTF.